The 13 T cell receptor beta chains below come from one sample, sequenced in a study. TCRdb ran MiXCR on the RT-PCR reads and lists one entry per CDR3 protein. Among about 440 distinct CDR3 sequences listed, over 50% were seen once. The sample was memory CD4+ T cells from salivary gland. The receptors were sampled from a female donor with primary Sjogren's syndrome.

As to this clonotype: A library prepared for alpha chains yielded this beta chain as an off-target read; its size is of little meaning. The V and J genes are TRBV7-2 and TRBJ2-7; D may be TRBD1 (6 bases). The V gene's germline CDR1 is SGHTA and CDR2 FQGNSA. This CDR3 region has 14 residues. The V end lost 5 bases, the J end lost 2 bases, and 13 bases lay between the germline ends. CDR3 in amino acids: CASSLRDTAYEQYF. The CDR3, as DNA: TGTGCCAGCAGCCTCCGGGACACCGCCTACGAGCAGTACTTC.

About this clonotype: This beta chain represents an off-target read in a library built for alpha chains; its size is of limited meaning. The chain is built from TRBV6-4 and TRBJ2-2; 11 bases are a match to TRBD2. The V and J ends lost 5 bases and 4 bases, in that order; junction bases with no gene match: 3. This CDR3 spans 15 amino acids. Germline values: CDR1 MRHNA, CDR2 SNTAGT. The CDR3 nucleotides read TGTGCCAGCAGTCTCCTAGCGGGGGGCACCGGGGAGCTGTTTTTT. Protein: CASSLLAGGTGELFF.

Notes on this clonotype: The library was built for alpha chains, so this beta chain is an off-target read and its size means little. This chain connects TRBV30 to TRBJ1-6, with D perhaps matching TRBD1 (5 bases). The CDR3 runs 13 residues. V lost 1 base and J lost 5, with 6 bases in between. The V gene's germline CDR1 is GTSNPN and CDR2 SVGIG (reference sequence). The chain's CDR3 is CAWSETDNSPLHF. Here the CDR3 DNA reads TGTGCCTGGAGTGAGACAGATAATTCACCCCTCCACTTT.

In regard to this clonotype: Within a library made for alpha chains, this beta chain is off target, and its count is uninformative. The rearrangement joins TRBV6-1 to TRBJ1-5, with 10 bases aligning to TRBD1. The J segment lost 0 bases and the V segment lost 4 bases, leaving 0 bases of the junction unmatched. The CDR3 covers 15 residues. Germline CDR1 MNHNS, CDR2 SASEGT. CDR3 amino acids: CASSGQGASNQPQHF. Here the CDR3 DNA reads TGTGCCAGCAGTGGACAGGGGGCTAGCAATCAGCCCCAGCATTTT.

About this clonotype itself: This beta chain is an off-target read within a library intended for alpha chains, so its frequency means little. The chain couples TRBV20-1 to TRBJ1-1; D might be TRBD1 (5 bases). Per germline, CDR1 DFQATT and CDR2 SNEGSKA (reference sequence). The CDR3 length is 14 residues. The ends were cut back, 1 base at V and 0 bases at J, with 9 bases in the middle. Here the CDR3 DNA reads TGCAGTGCTAGAGCCGGGGCAATGAACACTGAAGCTTTCTTT. This codes for CSARAGAMNTEAFF.

With regard to this clonotype: Being off target in a library aimed at alpha chains, this beta chain has a size of little meaning. The rearrangement uses TRBV27 and TRBJ1-1, with a weak D call TRBD1 (5 bases). The CDR3 length is 12 residues. Trimming shortened V by 8 bases and J by 1 base, and 8 bases separated the two germline ends. Germline CDR1 is MNHEY and CDR2 is SMNVEV (reference sequence). The CDR3 sequence: CASRGANTEAFF. The CDR3 nucleotides are TGTGCCAGCCGAGGGGCGAACACTGAAGCTTTCTTT.

Of note for this clonotype: The library was designed around alpha chains, so this beta chain is a stray read whose abundance carries little weight. The rearrangement links TRBV18 to TRBJ2-1; 14 bases map to TRBD2. The CDR3 consists of 15 residues. Germline trimming cut 3 bases from V and 5 bases from J; bases unmatched to any gene: 0. Germline V CDR1 and CDR2: KGHSH, LQKENI. For the CDR3, the DNA is TGTGCCAGCTCACCGGGACTAGCGGGAGACAATGAGCAGTTCTTC. Translation gives CASSPGLAGDNEQFF.

This clonotype turned up a few times. This beta chain slipped into a library made for alpha chains as a stray read, so its size is not meaningful. The J gene is TRBJ2-7, the V gene TRBV27; 10 positions match TRBD1. Germline V gene sequence: CDR1 MNHEY, CDR2 SMNVEV (reference sequence). The CDR3 sequence is 16 residues long. V trimming: 5 bases; J trimming: 3 bases; junction bases outside the gene matches: 10. CDR3 in amino acids: CASSPTLDRGRYEQYF. CDR3 in DNA: TGTGCCAGCAGTCCCACCCTAGACAGGGGGCGCTACGAGCAGTACTTC.

For this clonotype: Since the library was made to target alpha chains, this beta chain is a stray read and its abundance is not meaningful. The chain employs TRBV12-3 or TRBV12-4 and TRBJ2-2; D not certain. CDR3 size: 13 residues. V lost 2 bases and J 5 bases, leaving 6 bases between the germline ends. CDR3 protein: CASSLWETGELFF. CDR3 nucleotides: TGTGCCAGCAGTTTATGGGAAACCGGGGAGCTGTTTTTT.

The sample holds a few counts of this clonotype. The library was designed around alpha chains, so this beta chain is a stray read whose abundance carries little weight. The CDR3 DNA reads TGTGCCAGCAGCCCCCGGGTAGACCAAGAGACCCAGTACTTC. Residues: CASSPRVDQETQYF. J is TRBJ2-5 and V is TRBV7-9; D gene unclear. The germline V gene has CDR1 SEHNR and CDR2 FQNEAQ (reference sequence). Trimming removed 5 bases from V and 0 bases from J, with 10 bases in between. The CDR3 totals 14 residues.

This clonotype was counted a few times. Little can be read into the size of this beta chain, an off-target read in a library designed for alpha chains. This sequence joins TRBV6-1 and TRBJ1-1, with TRBD1 matching over 8 bases. The CDR3 runs to 13 residues. V was pared by 8 bases and J by 0 bases, with 2 bases of the junction left unmatched. From germline, CDR1 is MNHNS and CDR2 SASEGT. In DNA, the CDR3 is TGTGCCAGCCGACAGGGGCTGAACACTGAAGCTTTCTTT. Translation gives CASRQGLNTEAFF.

As regards this clonotype: This beta chain turned up in a library designed for alpha chains; as an off-target read, its abundance says little. The gene calls are TRBV4-1 and TRBJ2-7; unclear D gene. This CDR3 has 11 amino acids. Between the trimmed V and J ends, which lost 0 bases and 7 bases, there was a span of 4 bases. The germline CDR1 and CDR2 sequences are MGHRA and YSYEKL. The CDR3 here is CASSQEWEQYF. Written as DNA, the CDR3 is TGCGCCAGCAGCCAAGAGTGGGAGCAGTACTTC.

In the case of this clonotype: This beta chain is off target for a library built for alpha chains, so its abundance means little. J is TRBJ1-1 and V is TRBV7-3; D is unresolved. The V end lost 5 bases, the J end lost 2 bases, and 9 bases lay between the germline ends. CDR1 is SGHTA, CDR2 FQGTGA, per germline. CDR3 length equals 13 residues. The CDR3 loop reads CASSVTSNTEAFF. For the CDR3, the DNA is TGTGCCAGCAGCGTTACCTCTAACACTGAAGCTTTCTTT.